This T cell receptor (beta chain) was profiled in a study of graft-versus-host responses after intestinal transplantation. About the study: Multivisceral, liver-intestinal, or isolated intestinal transplants were performed in recipients. Every transplant recipient was induced with anti-thymocyte globulin, then maintained on tacrolimus and steroids for two to four years. Study-level points and caveats: Within the allografts of patients who had graft-donor T cell macrochimerism, graft-versus-host to host-versus-graft clonal ratios were high. Recipient marrow showed GvH clones, some seen first in ileum or blood.

Regarding this clone: Its antigen is unidentified.

The CDR3 has 15 amino acids. CDR1 and CDR2 (germline): SEHNR, FQNEAQ (reference sequence). V dropped 3 bases and J dropped 1 base, with 12 bases sitting between them. Some clones are missing from TCRdb's copy, which holds only in-frame ones; the method was immunoSEQ multiplex PCR. The sample consists of tens of thousands of clones, roughly 90% of them appearing once. The clonotype was recovered from a human donor who received an intestinal transplant. The chain uses TRBV7-9 and TRBJ1-1; no clear D. This specimen was unstimulated CD4+ T cells sorted from spleen or lymph node cells, taken before intestinal transplant. CDR3 residues: CASSFDPTENTEAFF. As DNA, the CDR3 is TGTGCCAGCAGCTTTGACCCGACGGAGAACACTGAAGCTTTCTTT. The full variable domain, in which reference TRBV7-9 and TRBJ1-1 provide the parts outside the CDR3, is DTGVSQNPRHKITKRGQNVTFRCDPISEHNRLYWYRQTLGQGPEFLTYFQNEAQLEKSRLLSDRFSAERPKGSFSTLEIQRTEQGDSAMYLCASSFDPTENTEAFFGQGTRLTVV.